This passage covers 6 T cell receptor beta chains from one sample sequenced in a study of blood T cell repertoires in COVID-19 (dated by TCRdb to about 2020). The method was the immunoSEQ multiplex PCR assay. The source is immuneACCESS, and TCRdb retained only in-frame sequences with V and J called. Part of the clones is not carried over; for the studies checked, unresolved V genes explain less than half of this, and the remainder is unexplained. The sample table shows fewer than 100,000 clones, and less than 90% are seen once. The ten largest clonotypes hold 7% to 7.5% of the sample. The specimen was peripheral blood. The receptors derive from a man aged 55 to 69 with acute or convalescent COVID-19.

The rearrangement uses TRBV20-1 and TRBJ2-3; 7 bases are shared with TRBD2. The germline V gene encodes CDR1 DFQATT and CDR2 SNEGSKA (reference sequence). This CDR3 region has 15 residues. J lost 2 bases, V lost 3 bases, and 8 bases had no gene match. CDR3 protein: CSASKASGNTDTQYF. CDR3 in DNA: TGCAGTGCTAGTAAGGCTAGCGGAAACACAGATACGCAGTATTTT.

This clone was seen more than once but under ten times. The CDR3 loop reads CASSLNGQGASGELFF. For the CDR3, the DNA is TGTGCCAGCAGCTTAAACGGACAGGGGGCGAGCGGGGAGCTGTTTTTT. The chain employs TRBV7-3 and TRBJ2-2, with 11 bases identical to TRBD1. This CDR3 is built from 16 residues. CDR1 is SGHTA and CDR2 is FQGTGA in the germline V gene. Trimming took 1 base from V and 7 from J; bases not matched to a gene: 5.

Here the CDR3 DNA reads TGTGCCAGCAGCCGGGGACAGGGAAAAGATACGCAGTATTTT. Protein product: CASSRGQGKDTQYF. This chain connects TRBV3-1 (or the pseudogene TRBV3-2) to TRBJ2-3; 9 positions match TRBD1. CDR3 size: 14 residues. V trimming: 4 bases; J trimming: 5 bases; junction bases outside the gene matches: 4. The V gene's germline CDR1 is LGHDT and CDR2 YNNKEL (reference sequence).

The V gene is TRBV11-2, the J gene TRBJ1-2, with 7 nucleotides matching TRBD1. Trimming took 3 bases from V and 8 from J; bases not matched to a gene: 6. The CDR3 has 13 amino acids. Germline V lookup: CDR1 SGHAT, CDR2 FQNNGV. The CDR3 here is CASSFPTGTGYTF. In nucleotides, the CDR3 is TGTGCCAGCAGCTTTCCGACAGGGACCGGCTACACCTTC. The full variable domain, its missing parts supplied by reference TRBV11-2 and TRBJ1-2, is EAGVAQSPRYKIIEKRQSVAFWCNPISGHATLYWYQQILGQGPKLLIQFQNNGVVDDSQLPKDRFSAERLKGVDSTLKIQPAKLEDSAVYLCASSFPTGTGYTFGSGTRLTVV.

J is TRBJ1-1 and V is TRBV5-1, with D unresolved. The V and J ends lost 3 bases and 1 base respectively, with 13 bases between them. From germline, CDR1 is SGHRS and CDR2 YFSETQ. The CDR3 sequence is 15 residues long. The CDR3 DNA is TGCGCCAGCAGCTCAACCCCTGTCGGGAACACTGAAGCTTTCTTT. Translation: CASSSTPVGNTEAFF.

The gene calls are TRBV5-6 and TRBJ1-6, with 8 bases aligning to TRBD1. J lost 0 bases, V lost 3 bases, and 5 bases had no gene match. CDR1 and CDR2 from the germline V gene are SGHDT and YYEEEE. The CDR3 has 17 amino acids. CDR3 sequence (DNA): TGTGCCAGCAGCTGGGGGGGACAGGACTCCTATAATTCACCCCTCCACTTT. It codes for CASSWGGQDSYNSPLHF. The full variable domain, rest sourced from reference TRBV5-6 and TRBJ1-6, is DAGVTQSPTHLIKTRGQQVTLRCSPKSGHDTVSWYQQALGQGPQFIFQYYEEEERQRGNFPDRFSGHQFPNYSSELNVNALLLGDSALYLCASSWGGQDSYNSPLHFGNGTRLTVT.